This T cell receptor beta chain was obtained from a study of cytomegalovirus exposure and HLA in healthy donors. The germline V gene encodes CDR1 SGHTA and CDR2 FQGNSA. This CDR3 comprises 15 residues. Trimming took off 1 base at V and 4 bases at J, with 11 bases between the two ends. The PCR made use of 60 Vbeta and 13 Jbeta primers. As processed by the authors: Counted up in a later analysis, unique TCR beta chains came to some 72 million, with around 9.9 million shared. Sequencing was performed with immunoSEQ multiplex PCR; in TCRdb, only in-frame clones are kept and a portion is missing. The V and J calls and the clone size are those of that table, but D and trimming were determined from the DNA. The sample has 130,000 or so clones, 75% to 85% seen once.

The sequence derives from a woman in her 50s in good health and CMV-seropositive. The sequenced material came from PBMCs. V gene TRBV7-2 combines with J gene TRBJ1-3, with D unresolved. CDR3 in amino acids: CASSLVAGFGNTIYF. The CDR3 DNA follows: TGTGCCAGCAGCTTAGTGGCGGGTTTCGGAAACACCATATATTTT.